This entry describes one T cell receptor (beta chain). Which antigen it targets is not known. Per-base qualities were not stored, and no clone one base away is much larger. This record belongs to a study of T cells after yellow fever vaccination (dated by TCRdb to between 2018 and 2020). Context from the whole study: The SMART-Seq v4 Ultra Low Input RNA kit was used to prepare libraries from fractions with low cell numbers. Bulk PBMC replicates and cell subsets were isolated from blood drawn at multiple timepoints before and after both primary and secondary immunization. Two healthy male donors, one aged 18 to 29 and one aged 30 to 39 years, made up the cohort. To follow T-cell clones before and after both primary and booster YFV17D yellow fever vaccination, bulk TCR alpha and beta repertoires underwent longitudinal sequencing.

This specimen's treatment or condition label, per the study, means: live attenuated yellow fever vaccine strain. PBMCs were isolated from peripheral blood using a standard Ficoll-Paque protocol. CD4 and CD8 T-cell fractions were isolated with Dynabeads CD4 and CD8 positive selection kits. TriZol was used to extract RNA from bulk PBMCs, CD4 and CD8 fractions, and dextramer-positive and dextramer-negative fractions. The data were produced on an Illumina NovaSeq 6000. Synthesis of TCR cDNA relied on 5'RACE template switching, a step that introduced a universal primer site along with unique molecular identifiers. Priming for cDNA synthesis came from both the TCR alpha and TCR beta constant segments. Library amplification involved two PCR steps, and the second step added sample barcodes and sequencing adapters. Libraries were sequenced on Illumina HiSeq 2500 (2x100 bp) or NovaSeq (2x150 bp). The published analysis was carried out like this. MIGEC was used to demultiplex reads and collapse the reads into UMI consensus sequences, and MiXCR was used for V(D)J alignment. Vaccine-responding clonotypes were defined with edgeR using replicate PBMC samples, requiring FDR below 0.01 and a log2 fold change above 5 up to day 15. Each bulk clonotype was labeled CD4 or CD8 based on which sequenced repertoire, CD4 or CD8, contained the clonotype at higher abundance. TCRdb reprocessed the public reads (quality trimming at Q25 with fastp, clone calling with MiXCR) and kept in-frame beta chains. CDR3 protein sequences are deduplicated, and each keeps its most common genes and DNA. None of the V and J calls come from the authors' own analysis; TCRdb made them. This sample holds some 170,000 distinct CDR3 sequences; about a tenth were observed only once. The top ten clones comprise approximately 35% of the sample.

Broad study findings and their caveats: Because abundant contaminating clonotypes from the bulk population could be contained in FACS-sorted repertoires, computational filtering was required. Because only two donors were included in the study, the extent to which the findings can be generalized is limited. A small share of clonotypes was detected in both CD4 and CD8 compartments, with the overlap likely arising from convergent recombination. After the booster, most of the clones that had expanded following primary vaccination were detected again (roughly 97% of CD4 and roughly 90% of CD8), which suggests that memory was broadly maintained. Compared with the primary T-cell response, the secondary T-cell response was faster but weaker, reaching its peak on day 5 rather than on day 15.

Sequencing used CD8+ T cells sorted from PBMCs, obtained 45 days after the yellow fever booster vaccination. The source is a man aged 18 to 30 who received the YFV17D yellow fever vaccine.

CDR3 reads: CASSLGQGATNEKLFF. The bases are TGTGCCAGCAGTTTAGGACAGGGGGCGACTAATGAAAAACTGTTTTTT. The V and J genes are TRBV12-3 or TRBV12-4 and TRBJ1-4, with TRBD1 matching 10 junction bases. Including cysteine and phenylalanine, the CDR3 has 16 amino acids. The only DNA kept is the CDR3, 48 bases in frame from the first base. V trim: 1 base; J trim: 2 bases; unmatched bases: 1.